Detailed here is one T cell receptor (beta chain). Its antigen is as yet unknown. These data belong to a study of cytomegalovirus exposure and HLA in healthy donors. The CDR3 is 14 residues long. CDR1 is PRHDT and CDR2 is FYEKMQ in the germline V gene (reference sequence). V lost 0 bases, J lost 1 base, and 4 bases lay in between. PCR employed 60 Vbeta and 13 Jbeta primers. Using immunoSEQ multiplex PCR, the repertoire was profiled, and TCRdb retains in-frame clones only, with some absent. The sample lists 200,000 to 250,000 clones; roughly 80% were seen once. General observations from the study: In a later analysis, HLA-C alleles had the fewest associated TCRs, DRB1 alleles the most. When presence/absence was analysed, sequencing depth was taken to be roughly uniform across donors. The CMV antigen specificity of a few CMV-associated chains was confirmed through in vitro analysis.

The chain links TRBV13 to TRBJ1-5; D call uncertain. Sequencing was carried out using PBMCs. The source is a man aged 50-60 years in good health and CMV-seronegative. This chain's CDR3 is CASSLGGSNQPQHF. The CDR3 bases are TGTGCCAGCAGCTTAGGCGGGAGCAATCAGCCCCAGCATTTT. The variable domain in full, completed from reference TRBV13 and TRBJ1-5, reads AAGVIQSPRHLIKEKRETATLKCYPIPRHDTVYWYQQGPGQDPQFLISFYEKMQSDKGSIPDRFSAQQFSDYHSELNMSSLELGDSALYFCASSLGGSNQPQHFGDGTRLSIL.